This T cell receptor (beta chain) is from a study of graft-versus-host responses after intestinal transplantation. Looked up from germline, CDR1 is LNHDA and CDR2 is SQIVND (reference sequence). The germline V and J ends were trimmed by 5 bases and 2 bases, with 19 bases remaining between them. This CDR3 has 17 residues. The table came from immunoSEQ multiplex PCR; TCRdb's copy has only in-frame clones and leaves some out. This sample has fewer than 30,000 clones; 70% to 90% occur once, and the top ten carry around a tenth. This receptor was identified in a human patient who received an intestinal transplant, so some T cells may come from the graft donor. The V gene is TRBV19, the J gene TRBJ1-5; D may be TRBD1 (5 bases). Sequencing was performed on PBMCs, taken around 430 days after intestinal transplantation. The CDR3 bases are TGTGCCAGTAGTCCCCTGTCCGGCGCGGGGGGCAATCAGCCCCAGCATTTT. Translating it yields CASSPLSGAGGNQPQHF.